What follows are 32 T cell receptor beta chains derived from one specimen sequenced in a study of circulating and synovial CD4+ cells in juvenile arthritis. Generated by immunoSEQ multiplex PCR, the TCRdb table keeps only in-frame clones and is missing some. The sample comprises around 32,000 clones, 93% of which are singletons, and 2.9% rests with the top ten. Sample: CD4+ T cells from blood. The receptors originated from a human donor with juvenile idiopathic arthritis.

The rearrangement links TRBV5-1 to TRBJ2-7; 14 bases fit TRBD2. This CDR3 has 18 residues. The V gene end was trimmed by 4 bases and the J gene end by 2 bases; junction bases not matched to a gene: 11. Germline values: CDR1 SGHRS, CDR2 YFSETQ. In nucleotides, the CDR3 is TGCGCCAGCAGCCCGACTAGCGGGAGGGTTGCGGGGGCCTACGAGCAGTACTTC. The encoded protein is CASSPTSGRVAGAYEQYF.

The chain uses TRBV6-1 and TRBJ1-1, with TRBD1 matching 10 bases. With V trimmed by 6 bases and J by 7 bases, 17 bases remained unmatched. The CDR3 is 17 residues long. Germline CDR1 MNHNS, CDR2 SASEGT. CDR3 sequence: CASREIPGQGKRNEAFF. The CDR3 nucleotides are TGTGCCAGCAGGGAAATTCCGGGACAGGGGAAGAGGAATGAAGCTTTCTTT.

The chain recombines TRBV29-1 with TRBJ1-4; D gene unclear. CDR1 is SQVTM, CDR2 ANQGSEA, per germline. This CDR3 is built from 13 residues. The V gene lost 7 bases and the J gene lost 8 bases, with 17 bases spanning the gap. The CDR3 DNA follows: TGCAGCGCAAGGACTGCGCGAGGCGAAAAACTGTTTTTT. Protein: CSARTARGEKLFF.

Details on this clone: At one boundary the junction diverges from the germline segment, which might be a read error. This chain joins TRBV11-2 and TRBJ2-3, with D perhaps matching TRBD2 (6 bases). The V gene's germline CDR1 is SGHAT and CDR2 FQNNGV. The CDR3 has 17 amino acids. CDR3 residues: CASSLRRGSGGTDTQYF. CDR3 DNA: TGTGCCAGCAGTTTGCGCCGGGGTAGCGGTGGCACTGATACGCAGTATTTT. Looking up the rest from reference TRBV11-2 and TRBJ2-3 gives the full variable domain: EAGVAQSPRYKIIEKRQSVAFWCNPISGHATLYWYQQILGQGPKLLIQFQNNGVVDDSQLPKDRFSAERLKGVDSTLKIQPAKLEDSAVYLCASSLRRGSGGTDTQYFGPGTRLTVL.

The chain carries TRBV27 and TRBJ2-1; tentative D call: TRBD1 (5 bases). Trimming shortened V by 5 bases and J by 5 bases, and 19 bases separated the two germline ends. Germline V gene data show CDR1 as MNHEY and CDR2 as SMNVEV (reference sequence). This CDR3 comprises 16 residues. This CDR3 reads CASSPRTYNTNNEQFF. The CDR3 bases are TGTGCCAGCAGTCCAAGGACATACAATACAAACAATGAGCAGTTCTTC.

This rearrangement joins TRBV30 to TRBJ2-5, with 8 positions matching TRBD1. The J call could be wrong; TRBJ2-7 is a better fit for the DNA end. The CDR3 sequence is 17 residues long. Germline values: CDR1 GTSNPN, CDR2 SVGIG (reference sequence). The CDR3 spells CAWSPFAPGQVSYEQYF. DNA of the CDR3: TGTGCCTGGAGCCCTTTTGCCCCGGGACAGGTCTCTTACGAGCAGTACTTC.

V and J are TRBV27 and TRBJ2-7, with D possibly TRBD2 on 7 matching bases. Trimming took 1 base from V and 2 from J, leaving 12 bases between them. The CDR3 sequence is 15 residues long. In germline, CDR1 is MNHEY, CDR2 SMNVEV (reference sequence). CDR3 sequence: CASSLWWEGAYEQYF. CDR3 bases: TGTGCCAGCAGTTTATGGTGGGAGGGGGCCTACGAGCAGTACTTC.

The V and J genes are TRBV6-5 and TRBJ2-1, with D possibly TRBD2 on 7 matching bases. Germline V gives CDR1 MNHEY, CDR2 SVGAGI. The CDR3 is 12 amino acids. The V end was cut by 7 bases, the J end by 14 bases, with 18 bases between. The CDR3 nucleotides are TGTGCCAGCACCGAGGGGGGCGGGAGAAAGTTCTTC. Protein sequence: CASTEGGGRKFF.

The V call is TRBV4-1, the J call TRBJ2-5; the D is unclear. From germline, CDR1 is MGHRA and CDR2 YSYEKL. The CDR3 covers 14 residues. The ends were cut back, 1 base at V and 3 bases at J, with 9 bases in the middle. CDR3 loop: CASSQGPHKETQYF. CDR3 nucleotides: TGCGCCAGCAGCCAAGGGCCGCATAAAGAGACCCAGTACTTC.

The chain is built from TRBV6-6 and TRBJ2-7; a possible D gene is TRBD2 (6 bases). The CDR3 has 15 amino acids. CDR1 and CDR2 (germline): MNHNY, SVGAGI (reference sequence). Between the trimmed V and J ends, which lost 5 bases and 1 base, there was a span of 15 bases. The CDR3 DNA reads TGTGCCAGCAGTCGGGACTTACAGAGATCCTACGAGCAGTACTTC. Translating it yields CASSRDLQRSYEQYF.

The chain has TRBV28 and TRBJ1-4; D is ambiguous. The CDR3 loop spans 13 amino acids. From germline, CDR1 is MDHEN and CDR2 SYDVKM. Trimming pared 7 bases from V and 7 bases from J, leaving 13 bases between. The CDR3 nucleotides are TGTGCCAGCACGAGAGCAGGACTTGAAAAACTGTTTTTT. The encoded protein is CASTRAGLEKLFF.

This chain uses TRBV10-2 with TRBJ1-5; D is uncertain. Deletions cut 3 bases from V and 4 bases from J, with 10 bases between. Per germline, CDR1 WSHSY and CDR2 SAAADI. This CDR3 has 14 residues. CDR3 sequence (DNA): TGCGCCAGCAGTGACGTCCTAAGAAATCAGCCCCAGCATTTT. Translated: CASSDVLRNQPQHF.

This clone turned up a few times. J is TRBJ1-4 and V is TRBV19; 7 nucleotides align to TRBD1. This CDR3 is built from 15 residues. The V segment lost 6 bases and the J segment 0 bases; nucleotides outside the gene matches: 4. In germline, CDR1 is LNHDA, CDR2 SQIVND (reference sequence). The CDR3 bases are TGTGCCAGTAGAAGACAGGGACCAACTAATGAAAAACTGTTTTTT. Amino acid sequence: CASRRQGPTNEKLFF.

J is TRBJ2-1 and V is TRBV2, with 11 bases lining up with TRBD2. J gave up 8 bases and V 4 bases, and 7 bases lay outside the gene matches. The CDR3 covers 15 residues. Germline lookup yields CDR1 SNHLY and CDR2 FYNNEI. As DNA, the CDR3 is TGTGCCAGCAGTGCAATAGCGGGAGGGCCCGATGAGCAGTTCTTC. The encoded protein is CASSAIAGGPDEQFF.

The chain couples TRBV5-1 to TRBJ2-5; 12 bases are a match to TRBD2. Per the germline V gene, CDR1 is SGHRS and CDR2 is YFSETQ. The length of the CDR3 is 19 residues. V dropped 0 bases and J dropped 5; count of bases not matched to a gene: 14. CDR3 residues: CASSLGTLAGGRRLETQYF. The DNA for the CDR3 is TGCGCCAGCAGCTTGGGAACCCTAGCGGGAGGGCGGCGGTTGGAGACCCAGTACTTC.

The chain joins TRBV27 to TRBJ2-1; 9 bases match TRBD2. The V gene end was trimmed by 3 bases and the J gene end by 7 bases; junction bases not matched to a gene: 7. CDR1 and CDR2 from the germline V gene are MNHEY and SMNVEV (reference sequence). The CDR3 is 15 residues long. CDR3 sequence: CASSFRGLARNEQFF. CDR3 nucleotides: TGTGCCAGCAGTTTCCGGGGACTAGCTAGGAATGAGCAGTTCTTC.

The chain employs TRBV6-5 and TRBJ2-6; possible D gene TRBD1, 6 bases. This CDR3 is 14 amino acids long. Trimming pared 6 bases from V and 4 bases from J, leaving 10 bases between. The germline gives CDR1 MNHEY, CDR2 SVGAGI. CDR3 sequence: CASSRGGGANVLTF. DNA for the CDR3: TGTGCCAGCAGCAGGGGTGGAGGGGCCAACGTCCTGACTTTC.

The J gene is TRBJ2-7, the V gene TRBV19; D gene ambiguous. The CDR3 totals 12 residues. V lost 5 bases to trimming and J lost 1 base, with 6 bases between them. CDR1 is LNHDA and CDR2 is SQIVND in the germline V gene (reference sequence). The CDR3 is CASSGPSYEQYF. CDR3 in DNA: TGTGCCAGTAGTGGGCCATCCTACGAGCAGTACTTC.

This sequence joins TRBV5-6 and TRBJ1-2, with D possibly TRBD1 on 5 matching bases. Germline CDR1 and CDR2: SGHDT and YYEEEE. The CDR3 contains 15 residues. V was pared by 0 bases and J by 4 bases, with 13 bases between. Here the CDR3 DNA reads TGTGCCAGCAGCTTGGCCCCAGGGCGCAGCTATGGCTACACCTTC. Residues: CASSLAPGRSYGYTF.

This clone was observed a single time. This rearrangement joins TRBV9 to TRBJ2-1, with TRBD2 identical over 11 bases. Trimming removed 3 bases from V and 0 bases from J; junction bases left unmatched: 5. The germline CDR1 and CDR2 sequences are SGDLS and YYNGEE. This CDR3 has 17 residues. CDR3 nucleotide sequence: TGTGCCAGCAGCGCCCCGACTAGCGGGATCTCCTACAATGAGCAGTTCTTC. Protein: CASSAPTSGISYNEQFF.

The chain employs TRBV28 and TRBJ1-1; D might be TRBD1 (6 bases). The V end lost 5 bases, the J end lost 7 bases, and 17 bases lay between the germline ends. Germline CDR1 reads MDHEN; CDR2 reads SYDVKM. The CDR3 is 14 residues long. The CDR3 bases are TGTGCCAGCAGTGCCCTGACAGGACGCCTTGAAGCTTTCTTT. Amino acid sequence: CASSALTGRLEAFF.

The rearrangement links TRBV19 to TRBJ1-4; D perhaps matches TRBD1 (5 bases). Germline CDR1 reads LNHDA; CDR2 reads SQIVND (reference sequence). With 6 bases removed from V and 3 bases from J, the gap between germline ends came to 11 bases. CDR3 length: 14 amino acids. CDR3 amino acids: CASRRRGANEKLFF. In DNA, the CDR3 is TGTGCCAGTAGACGGCGGGGCGCTAATGAAAAACTGTTTTTT.

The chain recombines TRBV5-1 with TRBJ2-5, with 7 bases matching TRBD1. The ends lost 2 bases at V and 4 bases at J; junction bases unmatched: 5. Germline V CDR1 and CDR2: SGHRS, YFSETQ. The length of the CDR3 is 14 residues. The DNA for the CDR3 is TGCGCCAGCAGCTTCGCGACAGGGTCAGAGACCCAGTACTTC. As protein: CASSFATGSETQYF.

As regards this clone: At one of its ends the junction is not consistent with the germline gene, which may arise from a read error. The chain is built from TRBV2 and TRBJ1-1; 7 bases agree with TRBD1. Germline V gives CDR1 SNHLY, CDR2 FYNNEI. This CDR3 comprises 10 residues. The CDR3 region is CASLTGQARF. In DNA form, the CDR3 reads TGTGCCAGCCTAACCGGACAGGCACGCTTT.

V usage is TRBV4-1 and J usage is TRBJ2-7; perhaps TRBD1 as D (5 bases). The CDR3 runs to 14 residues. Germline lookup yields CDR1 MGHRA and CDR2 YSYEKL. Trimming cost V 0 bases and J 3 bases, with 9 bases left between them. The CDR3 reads CASSQESDSYEQYF. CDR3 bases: TGCGCCAGCAGCCAAGAGTCCGACAGCTACGAGCAGTACTTC.

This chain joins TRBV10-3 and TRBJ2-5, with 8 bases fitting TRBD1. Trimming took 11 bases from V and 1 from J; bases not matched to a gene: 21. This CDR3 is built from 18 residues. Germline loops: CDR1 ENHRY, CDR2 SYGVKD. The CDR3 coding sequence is TGTGCCTCTATCCCAGGGGGCTTGGATCACGATTCCCAAGAGACCCAGTACTTC. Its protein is CASIPGGLDHDSQETQYF.

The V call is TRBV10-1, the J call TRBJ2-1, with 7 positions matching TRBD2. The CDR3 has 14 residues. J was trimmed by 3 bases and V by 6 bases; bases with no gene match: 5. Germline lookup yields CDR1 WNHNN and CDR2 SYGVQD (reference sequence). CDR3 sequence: CASRKLANYNEQFF. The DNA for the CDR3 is TGCGCCAGCAGGAAACTAGCGAACTACAATGAGCAGTTCTTC.

The CDR3, as DNA: TGCAGCGTTGAAGGGCAGGGCGATGAGCAGTTCTTC. Amino acids: CSVEGQGDEQFF. The chain combines TRBV29-1 with TRBJ2-1; D may be TRBD1 (5 bases). With 1 base removed from V and 8 bases from J, the gap between germline ends came to 9 bases. Germline values: CDR1 SQVTM, CDR2 ANQGSEA. There are 12 residues in the CDR3.

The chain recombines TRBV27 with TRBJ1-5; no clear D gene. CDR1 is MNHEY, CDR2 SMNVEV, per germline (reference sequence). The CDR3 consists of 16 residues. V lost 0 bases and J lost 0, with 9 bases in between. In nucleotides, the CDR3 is TGTGCCAGCAGTTTATCGATGACATATAGCAATCAGCCCCAGCATTTT. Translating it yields CASSLSMTYSNQPQHF.

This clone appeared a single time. The CDR3 is CSSGLYNEQFF. CDR3 nucleotides: TGCAGTTCGGGACTTTACAATGAGCAGTTCTTC. The chain combines TRBV20-1 with TRBJ2-1, with a weak D call TRBD2 (6 bases). The V end lost 8 bases, the J end lost 4 bases, and 9 bases lay between the germline ends. The CDR3 sequence is 11 residues long. Germline CDR1 DFQATT, CDR2 SNEGSKA (reference sequence).

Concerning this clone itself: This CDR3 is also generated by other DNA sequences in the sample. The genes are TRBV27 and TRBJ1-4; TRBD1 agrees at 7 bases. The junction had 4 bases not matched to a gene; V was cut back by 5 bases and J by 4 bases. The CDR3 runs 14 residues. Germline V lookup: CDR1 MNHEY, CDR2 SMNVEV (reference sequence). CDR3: CASSPRDSNEKLFF. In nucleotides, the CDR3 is TGTGCCAGCAGTCCCCGGGACAGTAATGAAAAACTGTTTTTT. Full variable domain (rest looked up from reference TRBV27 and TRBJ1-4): EAQVTQNPRYLITVTGKKLTVTCSQNMNHEYMSWYRQDPGLGLRQIYYSMNVEVTDKGDVPEGYKVSRKEKRNFPLILESPSPNQTSLYFCASSPRDSNEKLFFGSGTQLSVL.

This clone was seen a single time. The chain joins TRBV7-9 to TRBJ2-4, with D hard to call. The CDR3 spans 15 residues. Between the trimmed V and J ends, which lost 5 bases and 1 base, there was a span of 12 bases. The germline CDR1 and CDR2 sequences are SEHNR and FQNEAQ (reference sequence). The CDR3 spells CASSEARSAKNIQYF. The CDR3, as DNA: TGTGCCAGCAGCGAGGCCCGATCGGCCAAAAACATTCAGTACTTC. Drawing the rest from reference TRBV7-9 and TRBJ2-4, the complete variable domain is DTGVSQNPRHKITKRGQNVTFRCDPISEHNRLYWYRQTLGQGPEFLTYFQNEAQLEKSRLLSDRFSAERPKGSFSTLEIQRTEQGDSAMYLCASSEARSAKNIQYFGAGTRLSVL.